The clone carrying this T cell receptor beta chain was found many times. Its antigen is still unknown. The sample belongs to a study of regulatory T cells in long-lasting Graves disease. Study conclusions and caveats: The work looked only at peripheral blood and did not look at thyroid tissue. TCR diversity was lower in persistent Graves' patients (versus newly diagnosed ones). Persistent disease samples used TRBV28, TRBJ1-2 and TRBJ2-5 preferentially.

Time point described: newly diagnosed GD, antithyroid drugs for less than 3 months. The TCR library was made from RNA extracted from PBMCs. Arm-PCR of CDR3 regions with iRepertoire HTBI primers generated TCR beta libraries. TCRdb passed the multiplex PCR reads through MiXCR, listing each CDR3 protein once. The repertoire holds roughly 500,000 distinct CDR3 sequences, around 12% seen once, with about 8.9% in the top ten. This CDR3 has 13 amino acids. Germline lookup yields CDR1 MDHEN and CDR2 SYDVKM. After removal of 7 bases from V and 9 bases from J, the junction contained 8 bases not matched to a gene. These same records also appear under a second study, on T cells in Graves' hyperthyroidism and ophthalmopathy. That paper adds: The study used the HTBI primer set for a first-round RT-PCR of the TCR CDR3.

J is TRBJ2-1 and V is TRBV28; 8 nucleotides match TRBD2. The material sequenced was peripheral blood mononuclear cells (PBMCs), taken at new diagnosis, from a patient treated with antithyroid drugs. The sequence was collected from a woman aged 25-40 years with Graves disease. The CDR3 reads CASTLRGVGEQFF. The DNA of the CDR3 is TGTGCCAGCACTTTGCGGGGGGTAGGTGAGCAGTTCTTC.